A selection of T cell receptor beta chains follows, all from one sample in a study of blood T cell repertoires in COVID-19. Data came from immunoSEQ multiplex PCR; TCRdb stores just in-frame clones and leaves some out. Among some 260,000 clones listed, 85% to 90% were seen once. The specimen sequenced was peripheral blood. The receptor set was obtained from a woman aged 40 to 50 who had recovered from COVID-19. Both conserved end residues are part of each CDR3. Fields, in order: CDR3 protein, V gene.

CDR3 protein: CASSLSRGSEQFF
V gene: TRBV11-3

CDR3 protein: CASSPEGGPDYNEQFF
V gene: TRBV7-9

CDR3 protein: CASLGGGGYTF
V gene: TRBV27

CDR3 protein: CSVGQGGNQPQHF
V gene: TRBV29-1

CDR3 protein: CASSYRGPGNTIYF
V gene: TRBV6-2/TRBV6-3

CDR3 protein: CASSPGGAGGDEQFF
V gene: TRBV3-1/TRBV3-2

CDR3 protein: CAWSVRGNQPQHF
V gene: TRBV30

CDR3 protein: CASSKSGPGPGLGLATDTQYF
V gene: TRBV21-1

CDR3 protein: CASSPRTGANTGELFF
V gene: TRBV5-4

CDR3 protein: CASSPRPGTRPGDTQYF
V gene: TRBV18

CDR3 protein: CAISVLDSDYSGNTIYF
V gene: TRBV10-3

CDR3 protein: CASSVGTSGRANEQFF
V gene: TRBV5-4

CDR3 protein: CASSSEQGRGNSPLHF
V gene: TRBV27

CDR3 protein: CASGGDEQFF
V gene: TRBV11-3

CDR3 protein: CASSLGEGLPKGTGELFF
V gene: TRBV7-3

CDR3 protein: CASSPQGPNQPQHF
V gene: TRBV7-2

CDR3 protein: CATSDPTGPSTDTQYF
V gene: TRBV24-1

CDR3 protein: CASSMYSGSYNEQFF
V gene: TRBV7-2

CDR3 protein: CASSPREQGAANTEAFF
V gene: TRBV18

CDR3 protein: CASSPRGEGEQYF
V gene: TRBV9

CDR3 protein: CASSYGQGSYNSPLHF
V gene: TRBV6-5

CDR3 protein: CAISDRTGGPSNTGELFF
V gene: TRBV10-3

CDR3 protein: CASGLPGQGNTEAFF
V gene: TRBV5-1

CDR3 protein: CASSGDSTNSPLHF
V gene: TRBV9

CDR3 protein: CASRMVSGRVKGQFF
V gene: TRBV25-1

CDR3 protein: CASSEKTSGRETQYF
V gene: TRBV9

CDR3 protein: CASREGPGGYTF
V gene: TRBV2

CDR3 protein: CAISRDRKNTEAFF
V gene: TRBV10-3

CDR3 protein: CASSPPGFEQYF
V gene: TRBV28

CDR3 protein: CAWSAQGAGQPQHF
V gene: TRBV30

CDR3 protein: CASSSPGGHGYTF
V gene: TRBV6-1

CDR3 protein: CASSWTANLGGYTF
V gene: TRBV19

CDR3 protein: CASSQGGRGAAGELFF
V gene: TRBV3-1/TRBV3-2

CDR3 protein: CASSPPGLAGGGETQYF
V gene: TRBV9

CDR3 protein: CASSVTGGGPEAFF
V gene: TRBV5-6

CDR3 protein: CASSLPGGAETQYF
V gene: TRBV11-2